These 15 T cell receptor beta chains share one sample of origin, sequenced in a study of blood T cell repertoires in COVID-19. TCRdb's table, derived via immunoSEQ multiplex PCR, lists solely in-frame clones and lacks some. The sample lists about 280,000 clones; approximately 80% were seen once. Source material: PBMCs or T cells enriched from blood (not recorded which). The receptors shown here come from a man in his forties who had been exposed to COVID-19.

V and J are TRBV5-4 and TRBJ2-2, with 8 bases matching TRBD1. This CDR3 has 15 amino acids. Unmatched junction bases numbered 7, after V lost 2 bases and J lost 7 bases. From germline, CDR1 is SGHNT and CDR2 YYREEE (reference sequence). The CDR3 DNA reads as TGTGCCAGCAGCTTACAGACAGGGGTGAACGGGGAGCTGTTTTTT. Amino acid sequence: CASSLQTGVNGELFF.

This clone was counted a single time. The chain joins TRBV3-1 (or the pseudogene TRBV3-2) to TRBJ2-7; weak D call: TRBD2 (5 bases). The germline gives CDR1 LGHDT, CDR2 YNNKEL (reference sequence). Trimming took 1 base from V and 4 from J, leaving 14 bases between them. This CDR3 has 15 residues. Written as DNA, the CDR3 is TGTGCCAGCAGCCAAGGTCCTGGTAGCGTGTACGAGCAGTACTTC. This translates into CASSQGPGSVYEQYF.

The chain employs TRBV5-1 and TRBJ1-1; tentative D call: TRBD1 (5 bases). CDR3 length: 15 amino acids. Germline loops: CDR1 SGHRS, CDR2 YFSETQ. V was trimmed by 0 bases and J by 1 base, leaving 10 bases between them. The CDR3 spells CASSLGGSKNTEAFF. CDR3 sequence (DNA): TGCGCCAGCAGCTTGGGGGGCTCCAAGAACACTGAAGCTTTCTTT.

The V and J genes are TRBV30 and TRBJ1-1; 8 bases agree with TRBD1. This CDR3 spans 14 amino acids. Trimming removed 2 bases from V and 4 bases from J; junction bases left unmatched: 6. Germline assignment: CDR1 GTSNPN and CDR2 SVGIG (reference sequence). The CDR3 nucleotides are TGTGCCTGGAGTCGGACAGGGTGGAGCACTGAAGCTTTCTTT. This sequence encodes CAWSRTGWSTEAFF.

The CDR3, as DNA: TGTGCCAGCTCACCAGGGACAGGACAAAACACTGAAGCTTTCTTT. Protein sequence: CASSPGTGQNTEAFF. This sequence joins TRBV18 and TRBJ1-1, with 8 bases identical to TRBD1. The V gene end was trimmed by 2 bases and the J gene end by 2 bases; junction bases not matched to a gene: 4. The CDR3 is 15 amino acids. Germline CDR1 is KGHSH and CDR2 is LQKENI.

The chain combines TRBV19 with TRBJ2-7, with 7 bases that match TRBD2. This CDR3 region has 14 residues. CDR1 is LNHDA, CDR2 SQIVND, per germline (reference sequence). V was clipped by 7 bases and J by 0 bases; unmatched bases: 6. The CDR3, as DNA: TGTGCCAGTAATTTGGGGGGGTCCTCCTACGAGCAGTACTTC. Translating it yields CASNLGGSSYEQYF.

The chain combines TRBV18 with TRBJ2-7; a possible D gene is TRBD1 (5 bases). Trimming stripped 6 bases from V and 2 bases from J, with 11 bases between. This CDR3 spans 13 amino acids. CDR1 and CDR2 (germline): KGHSH, LQKENI. In DNA form, the CDR3 reads TGTGCCAGCTCTCAACAGGAGACCTACGAGCAGTACTTC. Its protein product is CASSQQETYEQYF.

The rearrangement uses TRBV29-1 and TRBJ2-2, with D possibly matching TRBD2 (6 bases). Per the germline V gene, CDR1 is SQVTM and CDR2 is ANQGSEA. CDR3 size: 14 residues. With 1 base removed from V and 4 bases from J, the gap between germline ends came to 10 bases. The CDR3 bases are TGCAGCGTTGAAGGGGGACTCCTCACCGGGGAGCTGTTTTTT. Amino acids: CSVEGGLLTGELFF.

The V call is TRBV7-9, the J call TRBJ2-4, with 8 bases matching TRBD2. Trimming removed 6 bases from V and 10 bases from J; junction bases left unmatched: 11. Germline V gives CDR1 SEHNR, CDR2 FQNEAQ (reference sequence). The CDR3 spans 14 residues. Here the CDR3 DNA reads TGTGCCAGCAGTCAAAGCGGGAGCAGGCCGATTCAGTACTTC. It is translated as CASSQSGSRPIQYF. Full variable domain (remainder filled in from reference TRBV7-9 and TRBJ2-4): DTGVSQNPRHKITKRGQNVTFRCDPISEHNRLYWYRQTLGQGPEFLTYFQNEAQLEKSRLLSDRFSAERPKGSFSTLEIQRTEQGDSAMYLCASSQSGSRPIQYFGAGTRLSVL.

V and J are TRBV19 and TRBJ1-4, with TRBD1 identical over 7 bases. The CDR3 is 15 amino acids. Trimming cost V 8 bases and J 7 bases; bases outside gene matches: 13. Germline V CDR1 and CDR2: LNHDA, SQIVND (reference sequence). The CDR3 sequence: CASGGNRGEGEKLFF. The DNA for the CDR3 is TGTGCCAGTGGGGGGAACAGGGGTGAAGGTGAAAAACTGTTTTTT.

In its sample, this clone was seen once. The rearrangement joins TRBV9 to TRBJ2-2, with 7 bases fitting TRBD2. The CDR3 runs 15 residues. Germline V gene sequence: CDR1 SGDLS, CDR2 YYNGEE. The junction had 4 bases not matched to a gene; V was cut back by 0 bases and J by 5 bases. The CDR3 spells CASSVGPGGTGELFF. The CDR3 bases are TGTGCCAGCAGCGTAGGCCCGGGGGGTACCGGGGAGCTGTTTTTT.

The sample holds a few counts of this clone. The rearrangement uses TRBV7-9 and TRBJ2-7; 12 nucleotides align to TRBD2. The CDR3 has 13 residues. Germline values: CDR1 SEHNR, CDR2 FQNEAQ (reference sequence). With 7 bases clipped from V and 4 bases from J, the junction kept 2 bases outside the gene matches. DNA for the CDR3: TGTGCCAGCATGACTAGCGGGAGTTACGAGCAGTACTTC. The encoded protein is CASMTSGSYEQYF.

The rearrangement uses TRBV30 and TRBJ1-6; D possibly corresponds to TRBD1 (5 bases). This CDR3 comprises 16 residues. V was trimmed by 1 base and J by 5 bases, leaving 15 bases between them. CDR1 and CDR2 (germline): GTSNPN, SVGIG (reference sequence). DNA of the CDR3: TGTGCCTGGAGTGCCCCTGGTGGGGGGGATAATTCACCCCTCCACTTT. Translated, it gives CAWSAPGGGDNSPLHF.

The chain couples TRBV29-1 to TRBJ2-2; 9 bases align to TRBD1. CDR1 SQVTM and CDR2 ANQGSEA come from the germline V gene. The CDR3 consists of 13 residues. The J segment lost 7 bases and the V segment lost 5 bases, leaving 5 bases of the junction unmatched. The CDR3 DNA is TGCAGCGTTAACAGGGGGCTTGGCGGGGAGCTGTTTTTT. This encodes CSVNRGLGGELFF.

The chain uses TRBV4-2 and TRBJ2-2; no clear D. This CDR3 is 14 amino acids long. The V end was cut by 4 bases, the J end by 2 bases, with 8 bases between. CDR1 is LGHNA, CDR2 YNFKEQ, per germline. The CDR3 coding sequence is TGTGCCAGCAGCCCCACAGACAACACCGGGGAGCTGTTTTTT. This encodes CASSPTDNTGELFF.